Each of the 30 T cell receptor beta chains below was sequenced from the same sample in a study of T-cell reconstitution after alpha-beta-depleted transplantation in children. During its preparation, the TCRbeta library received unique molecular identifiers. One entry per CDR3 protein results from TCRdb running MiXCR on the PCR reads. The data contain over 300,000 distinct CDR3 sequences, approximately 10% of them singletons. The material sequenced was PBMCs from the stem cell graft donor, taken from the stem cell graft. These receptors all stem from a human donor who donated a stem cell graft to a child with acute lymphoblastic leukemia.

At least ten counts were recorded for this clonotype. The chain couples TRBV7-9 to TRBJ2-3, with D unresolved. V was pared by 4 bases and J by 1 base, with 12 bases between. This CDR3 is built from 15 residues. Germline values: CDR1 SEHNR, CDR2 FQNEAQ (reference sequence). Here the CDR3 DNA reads TGTGCCAGCAGCTCCACACTTCGGGGCACAGATACGCAGTATTTT. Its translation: CASSSTLRGTDTQYF.

The CDR3 spells CASSLGISTYNEQFF. The CDR3 DNA reads as TGTGCCAGCAGCTTAGGTATATCCACCTACAATGAGCAGTTCTTC. This rearrangement joins TRBV7-3 to TRBJ2-1; D call uncertain. Between the trimmed V and J ends, which lost 2 bases and 2 bases, there was a span of 10 bases. Germline-derived CDR1 and CDR2 are SGHTA and FQGTGA. The CDR3 length is 15 residues.

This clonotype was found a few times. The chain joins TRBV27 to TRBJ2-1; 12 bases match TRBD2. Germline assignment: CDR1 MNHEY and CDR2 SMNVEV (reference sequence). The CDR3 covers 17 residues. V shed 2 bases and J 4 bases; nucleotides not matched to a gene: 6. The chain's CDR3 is CASSLLVGLAGYNEQFF. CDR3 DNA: TGTGCCAGCAGTTTACTAGTCGGACTAGCGGGATACAATGAGCAGTTCTTC.

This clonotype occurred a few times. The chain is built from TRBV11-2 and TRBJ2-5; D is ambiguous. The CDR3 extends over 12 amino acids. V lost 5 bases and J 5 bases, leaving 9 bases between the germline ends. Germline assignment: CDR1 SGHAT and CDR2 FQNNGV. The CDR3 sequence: CASSRPRETQYF. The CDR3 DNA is TGTGCCAGCAGCCGACCGAGGGAGACCCAGTACTTC.

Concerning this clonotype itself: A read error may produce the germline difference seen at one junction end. DNA for the CDR3: TGTGCCAGCATCTTAGGGGGCTTGAACACTGAAGCTTTCTTT. Protein: CASILGGLNTEAFF. The rearrangement uses TRBV11-1 and TRBJ1-1, with 7 bases identical to TRBD1. The CDR3 spans 14 residues. Germline values: CDR1 SGHAT, CDR2 FQDESV (reference sequence). Full variable domain (missing parts from reference TRBV11-1 and TRBJ1-1): EAEVAQSPRYKITEKSQAVAFWCDPISGHATLYWYRQILGQGPELLVQFQDESVVDDSQLPKDRFSAERLKGVDSTLKIQPAELGDSAMYLCASILGGLNTEAFFGQGTRLTVV.

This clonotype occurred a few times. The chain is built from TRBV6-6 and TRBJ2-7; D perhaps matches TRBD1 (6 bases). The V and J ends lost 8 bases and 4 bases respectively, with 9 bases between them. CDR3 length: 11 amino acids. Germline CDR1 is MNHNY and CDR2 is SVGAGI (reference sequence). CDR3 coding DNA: TGTGCCAGCCAGGGGCGGTACGAGCAGTACTTC. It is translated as CASQGRYEQYF.

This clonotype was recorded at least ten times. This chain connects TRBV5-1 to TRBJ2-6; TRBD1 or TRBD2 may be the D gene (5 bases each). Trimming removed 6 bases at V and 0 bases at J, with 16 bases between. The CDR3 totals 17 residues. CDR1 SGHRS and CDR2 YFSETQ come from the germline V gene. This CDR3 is CASTPMGTTSGANVLTF. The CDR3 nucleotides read TGCGCCAGCACCCCGATGGGGACGACCTCTGGGGCCAACGTCCTGACTTTC. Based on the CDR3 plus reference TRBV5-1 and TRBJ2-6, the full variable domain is KAGVTQTPRYLIKTRGQQVTLSCSPISGHRSVSWYQQTPGQGLQFLFEYFSETQRNKGNFPGRFSGRQFSNSRSEMNVSTLELGDSALYLCASTPMGTTSGANVLTFGAGSRLTVL.

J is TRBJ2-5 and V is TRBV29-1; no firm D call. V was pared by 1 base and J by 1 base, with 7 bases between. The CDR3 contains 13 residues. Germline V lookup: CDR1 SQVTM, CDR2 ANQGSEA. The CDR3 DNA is TGCAGCGTTGAAGGCCTGAGCCAAGAGACCCAGTACTTC. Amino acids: CSVEGLSQETQYF.

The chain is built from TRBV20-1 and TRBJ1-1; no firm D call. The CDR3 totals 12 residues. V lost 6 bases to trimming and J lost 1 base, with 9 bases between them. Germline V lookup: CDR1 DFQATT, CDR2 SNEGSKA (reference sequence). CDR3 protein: CSATRQNTEAFF. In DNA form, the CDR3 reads TGCAGTGCAACCAGACAGAACACTGAAGCTTTCTTT.

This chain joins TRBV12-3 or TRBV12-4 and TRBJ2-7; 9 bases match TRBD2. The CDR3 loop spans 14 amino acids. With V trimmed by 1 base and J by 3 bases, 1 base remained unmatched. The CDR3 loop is CASSLGTSVYEQYF. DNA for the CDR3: TGTGCCAGCAGTTTAGGGACTAGCGTCTACGAGCAGTACTTC.

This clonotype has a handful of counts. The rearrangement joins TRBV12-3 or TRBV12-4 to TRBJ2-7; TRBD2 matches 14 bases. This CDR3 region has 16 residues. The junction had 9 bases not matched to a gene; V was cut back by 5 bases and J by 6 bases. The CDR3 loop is CASSPIPGLAGAEQYF. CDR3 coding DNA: TGTGCCAGCAGTCCCATACCGGGACTAGCGGGAGCCGAGCAGTACTTC.

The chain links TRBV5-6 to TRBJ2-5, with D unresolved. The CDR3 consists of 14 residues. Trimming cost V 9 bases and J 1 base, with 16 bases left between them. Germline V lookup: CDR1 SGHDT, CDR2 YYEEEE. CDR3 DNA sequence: TGTGCCACCACTGTCGACCCTTCCCAAGAGACCCAGTACTTC. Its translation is CATTVDPSQETQYF.

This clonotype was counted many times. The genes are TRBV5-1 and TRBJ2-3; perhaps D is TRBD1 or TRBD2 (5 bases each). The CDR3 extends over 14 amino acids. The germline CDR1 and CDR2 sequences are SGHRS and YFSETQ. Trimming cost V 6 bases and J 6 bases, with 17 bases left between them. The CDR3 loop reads CASTSGTLGDTQYF. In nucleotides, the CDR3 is TGCGCCAGCACCTCCGGGACCTTAGGTGATACGCAGTATTTT.

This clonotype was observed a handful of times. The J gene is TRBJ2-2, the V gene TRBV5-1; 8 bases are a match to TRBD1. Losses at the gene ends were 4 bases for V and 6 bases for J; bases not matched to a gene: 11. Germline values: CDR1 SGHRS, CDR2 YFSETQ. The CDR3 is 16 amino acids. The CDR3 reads CASSTGGTDGAGELFF. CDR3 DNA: TGCGCCAGCAGCACAGGGGGGACCGACGGGGCCGGGGAGCTGTTTTTT.

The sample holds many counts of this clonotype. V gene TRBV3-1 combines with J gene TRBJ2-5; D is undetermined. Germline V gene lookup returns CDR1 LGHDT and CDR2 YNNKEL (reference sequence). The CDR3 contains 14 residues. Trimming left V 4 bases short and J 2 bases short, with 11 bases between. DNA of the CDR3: TGTGCCAGCAGCCCCATGGCGGTACAAGAGACCCAGTACTTC. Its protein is CASSPMAVQETQYF.

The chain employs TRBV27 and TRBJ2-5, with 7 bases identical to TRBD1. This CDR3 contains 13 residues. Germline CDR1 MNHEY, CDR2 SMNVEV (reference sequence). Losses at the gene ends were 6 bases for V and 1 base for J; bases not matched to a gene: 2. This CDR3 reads CASRGTAQETQYF. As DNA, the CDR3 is TGTGCCAGCAGGGGGACAGCCCAAGAGACCCAGTACTTC.

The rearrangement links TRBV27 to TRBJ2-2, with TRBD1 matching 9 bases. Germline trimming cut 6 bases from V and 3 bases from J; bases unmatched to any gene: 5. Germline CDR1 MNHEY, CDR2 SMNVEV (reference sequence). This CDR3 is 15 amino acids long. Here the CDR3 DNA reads TGTGCCAGCAGGCCCGGGACAGGGCACACCGGGGAGCTGTTTTTT. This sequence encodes CASRPGTGHTGELFF.

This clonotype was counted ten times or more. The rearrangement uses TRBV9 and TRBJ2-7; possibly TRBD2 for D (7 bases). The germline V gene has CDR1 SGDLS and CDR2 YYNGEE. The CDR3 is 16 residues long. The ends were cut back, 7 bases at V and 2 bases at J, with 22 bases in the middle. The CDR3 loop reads CASSIGGGSPTYEQYF. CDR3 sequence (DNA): TGTGCCAGCTCGATAGGGGGAGGGTCCCCTACCTACGAGCAGTACTTC.

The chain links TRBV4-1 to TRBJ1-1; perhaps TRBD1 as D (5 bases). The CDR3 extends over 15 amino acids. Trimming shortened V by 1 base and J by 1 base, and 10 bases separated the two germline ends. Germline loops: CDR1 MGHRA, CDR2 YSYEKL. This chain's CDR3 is CASSQVLQGNTEAFF. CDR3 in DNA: TGCGCCAGCAGCCAAGTTCTGCAGGGGAACACTGAAGCTTTCTTT.

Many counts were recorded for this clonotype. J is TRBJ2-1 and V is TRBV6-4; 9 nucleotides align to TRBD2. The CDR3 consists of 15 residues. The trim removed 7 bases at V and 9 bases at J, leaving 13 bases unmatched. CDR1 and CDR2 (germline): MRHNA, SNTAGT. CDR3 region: CASIPTSGHSGEQFF. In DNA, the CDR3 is TGTGCCAGCATCCCGACTAGCGGACATAGCGGTGAGCAGTTCTTC.

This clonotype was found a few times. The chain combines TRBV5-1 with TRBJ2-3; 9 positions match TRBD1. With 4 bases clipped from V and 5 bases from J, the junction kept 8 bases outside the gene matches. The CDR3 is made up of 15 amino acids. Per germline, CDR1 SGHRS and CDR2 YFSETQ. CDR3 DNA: TGCGCCAGCAGCCCCCGGGACAGGGCGATAGATACGCAGTATTTT. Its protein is CASSPRDRAIDTQYF.

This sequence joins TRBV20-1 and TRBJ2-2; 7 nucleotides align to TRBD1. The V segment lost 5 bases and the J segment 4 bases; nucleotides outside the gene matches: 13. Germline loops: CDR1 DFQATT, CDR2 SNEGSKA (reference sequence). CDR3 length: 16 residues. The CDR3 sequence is CSASPGDRTFTGELFF. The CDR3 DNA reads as TGCAGTGCTTCCCCTGGGGACAGAACTTTCACCGGGGAGCTGTTTTTT.

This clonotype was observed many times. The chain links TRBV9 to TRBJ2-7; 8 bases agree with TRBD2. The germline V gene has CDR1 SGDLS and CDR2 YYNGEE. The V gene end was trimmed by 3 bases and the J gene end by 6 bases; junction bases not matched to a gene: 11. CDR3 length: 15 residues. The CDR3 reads CASSALAEPTVEQYF. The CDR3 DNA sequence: TGTGCCAGCAGCGCACTAGCGGAGCCGACGGTCGAGCAGTACTTC.

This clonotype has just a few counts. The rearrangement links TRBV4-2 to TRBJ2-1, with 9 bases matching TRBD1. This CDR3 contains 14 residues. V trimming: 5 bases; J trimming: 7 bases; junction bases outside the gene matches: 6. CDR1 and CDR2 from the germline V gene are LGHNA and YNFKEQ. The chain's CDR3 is CASSYGTGLNEQFF. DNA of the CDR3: TGTGCCAGCAGCTATGGGACAGGGTTGAATGAGCAGTTCTTC.

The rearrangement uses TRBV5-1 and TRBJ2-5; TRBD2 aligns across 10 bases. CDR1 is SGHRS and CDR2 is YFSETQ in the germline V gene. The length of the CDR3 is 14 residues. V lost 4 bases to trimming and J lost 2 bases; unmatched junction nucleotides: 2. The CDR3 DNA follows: TGCGCCAGCAGCCGGACTAGCGGACAAGAGACCCAGTACTTC. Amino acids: CASSRTSGQETQYF.

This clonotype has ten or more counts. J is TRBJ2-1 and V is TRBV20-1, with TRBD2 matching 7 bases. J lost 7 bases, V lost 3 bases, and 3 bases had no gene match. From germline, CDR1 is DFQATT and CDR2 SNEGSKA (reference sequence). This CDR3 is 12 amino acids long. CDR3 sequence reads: CSASLRENEQFF. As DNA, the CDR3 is TGCAGTGCTAGCTTGCGGGAGAATGAGCAGTTCTTC.

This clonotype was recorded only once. CDR3: CSARDLLSGSRYEQFF. In DNA form, the CDR3 reads TGCAGTGCTAGAGATCTTCTGAGCGGGAGCAGGTATGAGCAGTTCTTC. The genes are TRBV20-1 and TRBJ2-1; 8 bases match TRBD2. V was pared by 0 bases and J by 8 bases, with 12 bases of the junction left unmatched. The V gene's germline CDR1 is DFQATT and CDR2 SNEGSKA (reference sequence). The CDR3 runs to 16 residues.

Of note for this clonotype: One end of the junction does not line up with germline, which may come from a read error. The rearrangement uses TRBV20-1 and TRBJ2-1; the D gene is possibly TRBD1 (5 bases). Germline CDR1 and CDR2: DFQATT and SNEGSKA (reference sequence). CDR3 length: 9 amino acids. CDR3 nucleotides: TGCAGTGCTAGGTCAGGGTCAAACTTC. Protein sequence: CSARSGSNF.

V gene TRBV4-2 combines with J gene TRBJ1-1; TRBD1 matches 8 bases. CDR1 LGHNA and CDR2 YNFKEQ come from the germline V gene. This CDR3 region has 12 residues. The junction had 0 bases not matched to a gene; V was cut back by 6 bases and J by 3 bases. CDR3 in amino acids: CASRDRDTEAFF. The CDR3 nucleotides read TGTGCCAGCAGGGACAGGGACACTGAAGCTTTCTTT.

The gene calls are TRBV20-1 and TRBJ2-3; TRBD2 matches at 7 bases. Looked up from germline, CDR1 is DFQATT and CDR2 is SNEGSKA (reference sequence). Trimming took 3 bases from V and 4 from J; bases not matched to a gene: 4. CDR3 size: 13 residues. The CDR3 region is CSARGGSPDTQYF. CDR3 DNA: TGCAGTGCTAGGGGCGGGAGCCCAGATACGCAGTATTTT.